This T cell receptor beta chain was recorded in a study of blood T cell repertoires in COVID-19 (dated by TCRdb to about 2020). Background on the whole study: Samples from collaborators originated in the United States, Italy and Spain and spanned both the acute and convalescent phases of COVID-19. Subjects who had been exposed to COVID-19, were actively infected with it, or had recovered from it provided the deeply sampled blood TCRbeta repertoires that made up the dataset. Sample metadata almost always included a de-identified subject ID, COVID-19 status, age in years and sex. Samples came from the ongoing ImmuneRACE study (first 160 participants) plus 1,254 subjects from 6 global collaborators. The repertoires were released in a freely available public database intended as a resource for research on the immune response to SARS-CoV-2. The material from the prospective study consisted of cDNA or gDNA derived from T cells, B-cell-depleted T cells, or PBMCs. Where available, HLA class I and class II types were taken from metadata supplied by the sample provider and were not determined by assay-based typing.

Counted from cysteine to phenylalanine, this CDR3 has 13 amino acids. This entry keeps only the CDR3 DNA: 39 bases, framed from base 1. For CDR1 and CDR2, the germline V gene lists SGHAT and FQNNGV. V loses 3 bases of germline sequence and J loses 0 bases, and the interval between the two ends is 6 bases. The immunoSEQ Assay, a bias-controlled multiplex PCR, was used to amplify TCRbeta CDR3 regions from genomic DNA. Regarding the original processing steps: The number of nucleated cells in each sample was estimated from the amplification of reference gene primers within the assay. Sequence reads were collapsed and filtered to measure the absolute abundance of every unique TCRbeta CDR3 rearrangement. For each sample, productive Simpson clonality was calculated as the square root of Simpson's diversity index over productive rearrangements. The clones in this table, taken by TCRdb from immuneACCESS, are in-frame only. Not every clone is retained; where verified, under half of the shortfall comes from an unresolved V gene, and the cause of the rest is unknown. V and J calls plus clone size are reproduced from that table; the DNA served to infer D and trimming. This sample holds about 20,000 clones; roughly 85% were observed only once. Around 32% of the sample is taken by the ten largest.

What the research found in general, with its limitations: The quantity of clinical and demographic metadata differed by source and by participant and was supplied without curation.

The collaborating institutions used their own protocols to collect whole blood in K2EDTA tubes. For TCRbeta analysis, collaborator samples were shipped as frozen whole blood, as isolated PBMCs, or as DNA extracted from either sample type. On this clone itself: Its antigen is currently not known. Base-call qualities are not available, and no considerably larger clone is one nucleotide away.

The chain is made from TRBV11-2 and TRBJ2-7; a tentative D call is TRBD1 (5 bases match). This receptor was taken from a human donor with active COVID-19. The donor label of this sample is uncertain. Sequencing input: peripheral blood. The bases read TGTGCCAGCAGCTTGGACACCTCCTACGAGCAGTACTTC. Translated, it gives CASSLDTSYEQYF.